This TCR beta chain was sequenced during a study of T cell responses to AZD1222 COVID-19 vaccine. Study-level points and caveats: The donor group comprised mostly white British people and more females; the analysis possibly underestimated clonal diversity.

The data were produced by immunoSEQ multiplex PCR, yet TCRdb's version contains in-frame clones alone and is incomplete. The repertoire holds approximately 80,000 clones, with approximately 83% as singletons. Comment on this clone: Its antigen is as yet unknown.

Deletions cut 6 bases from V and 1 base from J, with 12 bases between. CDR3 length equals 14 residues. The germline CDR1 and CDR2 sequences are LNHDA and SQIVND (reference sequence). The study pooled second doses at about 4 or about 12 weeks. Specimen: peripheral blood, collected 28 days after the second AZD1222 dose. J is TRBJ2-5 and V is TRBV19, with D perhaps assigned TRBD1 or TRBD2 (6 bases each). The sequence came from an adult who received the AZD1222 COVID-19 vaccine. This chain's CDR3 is CASSRGTPQETQYF. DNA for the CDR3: TGTGCCAGTAGCCGCGGGACACCCCAAGAGACCCAGTACTTC. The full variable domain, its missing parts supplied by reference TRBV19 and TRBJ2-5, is DGGITQSPKYLFRKEGQNVTLSCEQNLNHDAMYWYRQDPGQGLRLIYYSQIVNDFQKGDIAEGYSVSREKKESFPLTVTSAQKNPTAFYLCASSRGTPQETQYFGPGTRLLVL.